The clone carrying this T cell receptor (beta chain) was counted a single time. The sample comes from a study of technical replicates of blood from several donors. Germline-derived CDR1 and CDR2 are SQVTM and ANQGSEA. V lost 1 base and J lost 4, with 21 bases in between. The CDR3 is made up of 17 amino acids. Assay used: immunoSEQ multiplex PCR; TCRdb lists only in-frame clones, some missing. The table has under 65,000 clones, about 96% seen once. Sequences were obtained from T cells isolated from PBMCs. The chain is built from TRBV29-1 and TRBJ2-3, with a tentative D call TRBD2 (7 bases). This clonotype was sampled from a human donor in good health. The CDR3 coding sequence is TGCAGCGTTGAAGCCCCTAGGGGGGGCTTGTCAGCAGATACGCAGTATTTT. It encodes CSVEAPRGGLSADTQYF.